Reported below is one TCR beta chain. Its antigen remains unidentified. This sample is drawn from a study of a mutant IDH1 vaccine in newly diagnosed glioma. The repertoire was sequenced with immunoSEQ multiplex PCR; TCRdb's copy has only in-frame clones and lacks some. The sample yields 95,000 to 120,000 clones, roughly nine tenths seen once. This CDR3 has 17 amino acids. CDR1 and CDR2 from the germline V gene are SNHLY and FYNNEI. V lost 3 bases and J lost 0, with 15 bases in between. Time point reported: week 11, during vaccination. The study gave 300 ug of mutant IDH1 20-mer peptide per vaccine dose, with topical imiquimod. The donor cohort comprised cases of new WHO grade 3 or 4 IDH1-mutant, ATRX-lost astrocytoma.

This rearrangement joins TRBV2 to TRBJ1-5, with D hard to call. The sequence was obtained from a woman between 50 and 59 years old with glioma. The specimen comprised PBMCs, sampled from a glioma patient whose treatment included an IDH1 peptide vaccine. CDR3: CASSDSRVLYSNQPQHF. The CDR3 DNA reads as TGTGCCAGCAGTGATTCGAGGGTGCTCTATAGCAATCAGCCCCAGCATTTT. Variable domain in full (rest from reference TRBV2 and TRBJ1-5): EPEVTQTPSHQVTQMGQEVILRCVPISNHLYFYWYRQILGQKVEFLVSFYNNEISEKSEIFDDQFSVERPDGSNFTLKIRSTKLEDSAMYFCASSDSRVLYSNQPQHFGDGTRLSIL.